This T cell receptor beta chain was found in a study of blood T cell repertoires in COVID-19. Study context: COVID-19 samples collected from the United States, Italy and Spain covered acute and convalescent phases. PBMCs, B-cell-depleted T cells, or T cells were the source of the cDNA or gDNA that made up the material.

In the study's own analysis: Cell counts per sample came from amplifying reference gene primers. Here immunoSEQ multiplex PCR was the method, and the copy in TCRdb shows in-frame clones only, minus some. V and J calls and clone size are copied from that table; D and trimming were computed from the DNA. This table has 120,000 or so clones, about 80% appearing once. Trimming removed 1 base from V and 5 bases from J, with 11 bases in between. This CDR3 spans 14 amino acids. The V gene's germline CDR1 is LGHDT and CDR2 YNNKEL (reference sequence). This TCR came from a human donor in a cohort sampled during active COVID-19. This chain links TRBV3-1 (or the pseudogene TRBV3-2) with TRBJ1-1; TRBD1 might be the D (5 bases). The material sequenced was peripheral blood. The CDR3 DNA follows: TGTGCCAGCAGCCAAGTGGGCGGGGGTACTGAAGCTTTCTTT. This gives the protein CASSQVGGGTEAFF.